These T cell receptor beta chains were read from a single sample in a study of blood T cell repertoires in COVID-19. Sequenced by immunoSEQ multiplex PCR; TCRdb stores in-frame clones only, minus some. Of about 220,000 clones detected, around 84% appear once; the ten largest clones hold around 9.5%. Material: peripheral blood. Receptors originate from a man aged 50-60 years with active or convalescent COVID-19. Both conserved end residues are part of each CDR3. A D gene is named only where the DNA matches it firmly. Clone size is given for some rows only: seen once, a few or many times, or a class if the clone is expanded.

>once|TRBV12-3/TRBV12-4|TRBJ1-5|-
CASSLEGRGKHF
TGTGCCAGCAGTTTAGAGGGCAGGGGAAAGCATTTT
>once|TRBV28|TRBJ2-5|-
CASSFAEGSQETQYF
TGTGCCAGCAGTTTCGCGGAGGGCTCTCAAGAGACCCAGTACTTC
>-|TRBV11-2|TRBJ2-7|-
CASSSLRFSYEQYF
TGTGCCAGCAGCTCGCTACGGTTCTCCTACGAGCAGTACTTC
>-|TRBV4-3|TRBJ2-3|TRBD2
CASSPHLGEGRYTQYF
TGCGCCAGCAGCCCTCACTTGGGGGAGGGCCGGTATACGCAGTATTTT
>-|TRBV6-9|TRBJ2-7|-
CASSPENASSYEQYF
TGTGCCAGCAGCCCCGAAAATGCGAGCTCCTACGAGCAGTACTTC
>-|TRBV2|TRBJ2-5|-
CATADRLQETQYF
TGTGCCACCGCGGACAGACTACAAGAGACCCAGTACTTC
>-|TRBV2|TRBJ2-3|-
CASSVGFADTQYF
TGTGCCAGCAGTGTCGGTTTTGCAGATACGCAGTATTTT
>-|TRBV14|TRBJ1-2|TRBD1
CASSQAGTGHGYTF
TGTGCCAGCAGCCAAGCCGGGACAGGGCATGGCTACACCTTC
>-|TRBV10-3|TRBJ2-5|TRBD1
CAIGTVLETQYF
TGTGCCATCGGGACAGTTTTAGAGACCCAGTACTTC
>-|TRBV19|TRBJ2-1|TRBD2
CASNIPGTSGYNEQFF
TGTGCCAGTAATATACCCGGGACTAGTGGTTACAATGAGCAGTTCTTC
>many|TRBV6-5|TRBJ1-1|-
CASIPPGGGDTEAFF
TGTGCCAGCATCCCCCCCGGCGGGGGTGACACTGAAGCTTTCTTT
>-|TRBV7-6|TRBJ1-6|TRBD1
CASSGSGQSQPLHF
TGTGCCAGCAGCGGATCGGGACAGTCTCAACCCCTCCACTTT
>once|TRBV18|TRBJ1-5|TRBD1
CASSPYGQVEPQHF
TGTGCCAGCTCACCTTACGGACAGGTTGAGCCCCAGCATTTT
>few|TRBV21-1|TRBJ2-3|-
CASTPGGDRVGTDTQYF
TGTGCCAGCACCCCCGGGGGGGACAGGGTAGGCACAGATACGCAGTATTTT
>-|TRBV3-1/TRBV3-2|TRBJ2-3|-
CASSQGLSTDTQYF
TGTGCCAGCAGCCAGGGACTTAGCACAGATACGCAGTATTTT
>-|TRBV7-3|TRBJ2-2|-
CASSLGGFTGELFF
TGTGCCAGCAGCTTAGGCGGGTTCACCGGGGAGCTGTTTTTT
>-|TRBV10-1|TRBJ2-1|TRBD1
CASRIPGQGLNEQFF
TGCGCCAGCAGGATACCGGGACAGGGGCTCAATGAGCAGTTCTTC
>-|TRBV4-1|TRBJ2-7|TRBD1
CASSHSTGTGAAYEQYF
TGCGCCAGCAGCCATTCCACCGGGACAGGGGCAGCCTACGAGCAGTACTTC
>-|TRBV7-2|TRBJ2-1|-
CASSLVVVGSLEQFF
TGTGCCAGCAGCTTAGTTGTAGTGGGCAGCCTTGAGCAGTTCTTC
>-|TRBV11-2|TRBJ2-1|TRBD2
CASNRLAGGSYNEQFF
TGTGCCAGCAACCGACTAGCGGGGGGCTCCTACAATGAGCAGTTCTTC
>-|TRBV4-3|TRBJ2-2|-
CASSQEAGPTGELFF
TGCGCCAGCAGCCAAGAGGCAGGGCCTACCGGGGAGCTGTTTTTT
>once|TRBV10-3|TRBJ2-5|TRBD2
CAISGSGVLQETQYF
TGTGCCATCAGTGGAAGCGGGGTCCTCCAAGAGACCCAGTACTTC
>few|TRBV7-3|TRBJ2-2|-
CASSYPGGTGELFF
TGTGCCAGCAGCTACCCAGGTGGGACCGGGGAGCTGTTTTTT
>-|TRBV5-1|TRBJ1-2|-
CASSMGAGDGYTF
TGCGCCAGCAGCATGGGCGCGGGTGATGGCTACACCTTC
>-|TRBV20-1|TRBJ1-6|TRBD1
CSASQGATPLHF
TGCAGTGCTAGTCAGGGGGCAACACCCCTCCACTTT
>-|TRBV28|TRBJ2-2|-
CASSPLTGFRTGELFF
TGTGCCAGCAGTCCTCTTACCGGGTTCCGGACCGGGGAGCTGTTTTTT
>-|TRBV11-2|TRBJ1-2|-
CASSLEADLNYGYTF
TGTGCCAGCAGCTTAGAGGCAGATCTTAACTATGGCTACACCTTC
>-|TRBV15|TRBJ1-2|-
CATSQPGHRYGYTF
TGTGCCACCAGTCAACCGGGACACCGATATGGCTACACCTTC
>few|TRBV21-1|TRBJ1-4|-
CASSKAGTGGTNEKLFF
TGTGCCAGCAGCAAGGCCGGGACAGGGGGCACTAATGAAAAACTGTTTTTT
>-|TRBV2|TRBJ2-7|TRBD1
CASRRDRVSYEQYF
TGTGCCAGCCGAAGGGACAGGGTATCCTACGAGCAGTACTTC
>-|TRBV6-5|TRBJ2-3|-
CASGLSTDTQYF
TGTGCCAGCGGACTGAGCACAGATACGCAGTATTTT
>-|TRBV2|TRBJ2-5|-
CASSESGIQETQYF
TGTGCCAGCAGTGAGTCAGGAATACAAGAGACCCAGTACTTC
>-|TRBV4-3|TRBJ2-3|TRBD1
CASSQNIQTGSTDTQYF
TGCGCCAGCAGCCAAAATATACAGACAGGGAGCACAGATACGCAGTATTTT
>few|TRBV10-3|TRBJ2-1|TRBD1
CAISVPGTGEVEQFF
TGTGCCATCAGTGTCCCCGGGACAGGGGAGGTTGAGCAGTTCTTC
>once|TRBV7-9|TRBJ2-5|TRBD2
CASSTGLAGGEETQYF
TGTGCCAGCAGCACCGGACTAGCGGGAGGGGAAGAGACCCAGTACTTC
>once|TRBV11-2|TRBJ1-4|-
CASSPRRHRVGEKLFF
TGTGCCAGCAGCCCGCGGCGGCACAGGGTGGGTGAAAAACTGTTTTTT
>-|TRBV6-2/TRBV6-3|TRBJ1-1|TRBD1
CASSYGRTGAFF
TGTGCCAGCAGTTACGGGCGGACAGGAGCTTTCTTT
>-|TRBV5-1|TRBJ1-1|TRBD1
CASSNILTGDTTEAFF
TGCGCCAGCAGCAACATCCTGACAGGGGACACCACTGAAGCTTTCTTT
>few|TRBV28|TRBJ1-1|TRBD1
CASSLSYRGNTEAFF
TGTGCCAGCAGTTTATCTTACAGGGGTAACACTGAAGCTTTCTTT
>-|TRBV18|TRBJ1-4|TRBD1
CASSETGQGVEKLFF
TGTGCCAGCTCCGAGACAGGACAGGGAGTTGAAAAACTGTTTTTT
>few|TRBV9|TRBJ2-3|TRBD2
CASSVLAGGDTQYF
TGTGCCAGCAGCGTATTAGCGGGGGGGGATACGCAGTATTTT
>-|TRBV11-2|TRBJ2-1|TRBD2
CASSPRREGEQFF
TGTGCCAGCAGCCCGCGACGGGAGGGTGAGCAGTTCTTC
>-|TRBV5-1|TRBJ2-6|TRBD1
CASSLIGTGGPNVLTF
TGCGCCAGCAGCTTGATCGGGACAGGGGGCCCAAACGTCCTGACTTTC